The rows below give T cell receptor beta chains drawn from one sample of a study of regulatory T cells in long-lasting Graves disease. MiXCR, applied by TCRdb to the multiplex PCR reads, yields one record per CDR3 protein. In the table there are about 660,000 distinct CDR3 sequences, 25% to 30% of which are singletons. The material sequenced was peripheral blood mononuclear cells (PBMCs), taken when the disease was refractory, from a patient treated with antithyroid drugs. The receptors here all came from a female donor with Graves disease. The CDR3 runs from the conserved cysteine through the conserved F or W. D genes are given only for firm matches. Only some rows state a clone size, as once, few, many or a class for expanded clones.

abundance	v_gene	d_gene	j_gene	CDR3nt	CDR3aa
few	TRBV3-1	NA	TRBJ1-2	TGTGCCAGCAGCCAAGAATCAGGGGCGCGGATCTATGGCTACACCTTC	CASSQESGARIYGYTF
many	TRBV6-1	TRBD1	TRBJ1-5	TGTGCCAGCAGTGGGACAGGACATAGCAATCAGCCCCAGCATTTT	CASSGTGHSNQPQHF
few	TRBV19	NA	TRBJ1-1	TGTGCCAGTAGCCCTCGGACGGTGGGAGGGAACACTGAAGCTTTCTTT	CASSPRTVGGNTEAFF
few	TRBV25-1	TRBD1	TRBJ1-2	TGTGCCAGCAGAAGATCCGGGACAGGATTTGGCCACACCTTC	CASRRSGTGFGHTF
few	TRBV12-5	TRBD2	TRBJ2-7	TGTGCTAGTGGTTTGAACCCGGGACTAGCGGGAGGAAACTACGAGCAGTACTTC	CASGLNPGLAGGNYEQYF
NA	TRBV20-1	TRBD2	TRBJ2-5	TGCAGTGCTAGCCGGGAGGCTAGCGGGTCCCAAGAGACCCAGTACTTC	CSASREASGSQETQYF
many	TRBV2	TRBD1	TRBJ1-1	TGTGCCAGCAGGGGACAGGTGTCCACTGAAGCTTTCTTT	CASRGQVSTEAFF
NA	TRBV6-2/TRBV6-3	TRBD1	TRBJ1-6	TGTGCCAGCAGTCCCAGTCAACGCGGGACAGGATTGTCACCCCTCCACTTT	CASSPSQRGTGLSPLHF
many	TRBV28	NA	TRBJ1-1	TGTGCCAGCAGTATCCTAGGTGAAGCTTTCTTT	CASSILGEAFF
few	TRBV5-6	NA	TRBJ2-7	TGTGCCAGCAGCTCGACCGGGACCCAGGTATCCAATGTGCAGTACTTC	CASSSTGTQVSNVQYF
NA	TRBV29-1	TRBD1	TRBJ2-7	TGCAGCGTGGGGGGGACAGGGACCTACGAGCAGTACTTC	CSVGGTGTYEQYF
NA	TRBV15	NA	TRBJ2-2	TGTGCCACCAGCAGGGGATATGGGACCGGGGAACTGTTTTTT	CATSRGYGTGELFF
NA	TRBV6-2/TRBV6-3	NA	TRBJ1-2	TGTGCCAGCAGTCACACAGCTAACTATGGCTACACCTTC	CASSHTANYGYTF
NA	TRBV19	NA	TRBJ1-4	TGTGCCAGCAGGTCAGATGCAACTAATGAAAAACTGTTTTTT	CASRSDATNEKLFF
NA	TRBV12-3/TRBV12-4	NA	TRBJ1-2	TGTGCCAGCAGTCCGAAAGGGAGGTATGGCTACACCTTC	CASSPKGRYGYTF
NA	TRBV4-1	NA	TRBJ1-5	TGCGCCAGCAGCCAAGTGTTAGTGAGGACAGAGAGCAATCAGCCCCAGCATTTT	CASSQVLVRTESNQPQHF
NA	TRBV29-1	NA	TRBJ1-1	TGCAGCGTTGAAGATGGGGGCACTGAAGCTTTCTTT	CSVEDGGTEAFF
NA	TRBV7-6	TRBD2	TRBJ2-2	TGTGCCAGCAGCCCCGGACTAGCGGGAGGGCCCCTGGGAACCGGGGAGCTGTTTTTT	CASSPGLAGGPLGTGELFF
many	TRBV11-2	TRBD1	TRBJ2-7	TGTGCCAGCAGCTTGACCAGGGGGTTTTCCTACGAGCAGTACTTC	CASSLTRGFSYEQYF
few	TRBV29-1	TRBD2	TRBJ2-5	TGCAGCGCTGCCGCGGGACTAGCGGGGGGAGAGGAGACCCAGTACTTC	CSAAAGLAGGEETQYF
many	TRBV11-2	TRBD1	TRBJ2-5	TGTGCCACCATGCCCGGGGTCGGGACAGGACAAGAGACCCAGTACTTC	CATMPGVGTGQETQYF
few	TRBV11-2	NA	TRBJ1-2	TGTGCCAGCAGCTTACCCACGGGGGGGCAGGGATCTGGCTACACCTTC	CASSLPTGGQGSGYTF
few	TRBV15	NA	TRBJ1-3	TGTGCCACCAGCACCAGGGGAACAGGAAACACCATATATTTT	CATSTRGTGNTIYF
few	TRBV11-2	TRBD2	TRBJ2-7	TGTGCCAGCAGCTTAAACCTAGCGGGAGACTATTACGAGCAGTACTTC	CASSLNLAGDYYEQYF
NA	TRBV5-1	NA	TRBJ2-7	TGCGCCAGCAGCTTGCAGCAAACGTTTCGGGACGAGCAGTACTTC	CASSLQQTFRDEQYF